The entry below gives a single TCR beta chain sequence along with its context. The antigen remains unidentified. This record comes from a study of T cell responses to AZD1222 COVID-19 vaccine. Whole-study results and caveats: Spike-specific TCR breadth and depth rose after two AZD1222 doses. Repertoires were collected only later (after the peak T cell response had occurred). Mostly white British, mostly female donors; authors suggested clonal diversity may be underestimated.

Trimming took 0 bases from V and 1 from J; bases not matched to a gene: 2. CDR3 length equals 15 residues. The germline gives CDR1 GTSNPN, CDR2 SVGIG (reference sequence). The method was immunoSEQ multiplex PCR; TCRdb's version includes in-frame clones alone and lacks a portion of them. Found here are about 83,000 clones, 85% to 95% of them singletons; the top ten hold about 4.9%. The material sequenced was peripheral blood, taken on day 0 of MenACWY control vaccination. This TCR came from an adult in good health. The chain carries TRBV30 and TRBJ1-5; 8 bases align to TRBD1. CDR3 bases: TGTGCCTGGAGTGTGGGACAGGCGAGCAATCAGCCCCAGCATTTT. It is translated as CAWSVGQASNQPQHF.